What follows are 18 T cell receptor beta chains derived from one specimen sequenced in a study of shared clonotypes between healthy human individuals. Sequencing was performed with immunoSEQ multiplex PCR; in TCRdb, only in-frame clones are kept and a portion is missing. Counted here are roughly 1,000,000 clones, around 78% occurring once; the ten biggest clones make up 0.6% to 0.75%. The sequencing input was memory CD4+ T cells from PBMCs. Documented subset: CD45RA-negative fraction. The receptor set was obtained from a man aged 18 to 30 in good health. Some clones in this sample may be carry-over from other donors' samples.

The chain couples TRBV19 to TRBJ2-3, with TRBD2 matching 11 bases. Germline loops: CDR1 LNHDA, CDR2 SQIVND (reference sequence). This CDR3 has 16 amino acids. The ends lost 3 bases at V and 6 bases at J; junction bases unmatched: 8. CDR3 residues: CASSIGLAGPRDTQYF. Here the CDR3 DNA reads TGTGCCAGTAGTATCGGACTAGCGGGTCCCAGGGATACGCAGTATTTT.

This chain joins TRBV28 and TRBJ1-1, with TRBD1 identical over 9 bases. Germline CDR1 MDHEN, CDR2 SYDVKM. V was clipped by 6 bases and J by 5 bases; unmatched bases: 13. The CDR3 totals 16 residues. DNA of the CDR3: TGTGCCAGCAGCGCAGGCGGGGGGACAGGGCGGACTGAAGCTTTCTTT. It specifies CASSAGGGTGRTEAFF.

This clone has a handful of counts. The chain links TRBV5-4 to TRBJ2-3; the match to TRBD2 covers 9 bases. Germline V gives CDR1 SGHNT, CDR2 YYREEE (reference sequence). The CDR3 contains 16 residues. V gave up 0 bases and J gave up 7 bases; unmatched junction bases: 9. CDR3 sequence (DNA): TGTGCCAGCAGCTTGGGTTCCAAGACTAGCGGAAATACGCAGTATTTT. Encoded protein: CASSLGSKTSGNTQYF. Based on the CDR3 plus reference TRBV5-4 and TRBJ2-3, the full variable domain is ETGVTQSPTHLIKTRGQQVTLRCSSQSGHNTVSWYQQALGQGPQFIFQYYREEENGRGNFPPRFSGLQFPNYSSELNVNALELDDSALYLCASSLGSKTSGNTQYFGPGTRLTVL.

This chain joins TRBV18 and TRBJ2-3; D ambiguous. This CDR3 is built from 13 residues. Germline V CDR1 and CDR2: KGHSH, LQKENI. Trimming stripped 6 bases from V and 2 bases from J, with 9 bases between. The CDR3 coding sequence is TGTGCCAGCTCCCACGGCCCCACAGATACGCAGTATTTT. Translated, it gives CASSHGPTDTQYF.

V is TRBV19 and J is TRBJ2-1, with D unresolved. The CDR3 sequence is 14 residues long. Germline lookup yields CDR1 LNHDA and CDR2 SQIVND (reference sequence). V was shortened by 6 bases and J by 4 bases, with 13 bases between the two germline ends. The CDR3 nucleotides read TGTGCCAGTAGAGCGCAAGACTTTTACAATGAGCAGTTCTTC. Encoded protein: CASRAQDFYNEQFF. Full variable domain (outside the CDR3, taken from reference TRBV19 and TRBJ2-1): DGGITQSPKYLFRKEGQNVTLSCEQNLNHDAMYWYRQDPGQGLRLIYYSQIVNDFQKGDIAEGYSVSREKKESFPLTVTSAQKNPTAFYLCASRAQDFYNEQFFGPGTRLTVL.

About this clone itself: A far larger clone is just one base off, so this is likely a read error. The same CDR3 also results from other DNA sequences found in this sample. This rearrangement joins TRBV30 to TRBJ2-5; either TRBD1 or TRBD2 may supply D (5 bases each). The DNA end is a closer match to TRBJ2-7, so the J assignment may be wrong. The CDR3 totals 15 residues. CDR1 is GTSNPN, CDR2 SVGIG, per germline (reference sequence). CDR3 sequence (DNA): TGTGCCTGGAGTGTGGGGACGGGGAATCCCTACGAGCAGTACTTC. Translated, it gives CAWSVGTGNPYEQYF.

V gene TRBV7-2 combines with J gene TRBJ2-4; 7 bases are shared with TRBD1. CDR3 size: 19 residues. Germline V gene lookup returns CDR1 SGHTA and CDR2 FQGNSA. V was clipped by 3 bases and J by 0 bases; unmatched bases: 14. As DNA, the CDR3 is TGTGCCAGCAGCTTTGGGCCGGCTACAGGGGTCCCAGCCAAAAACATTCAGTACTTC. It codes for CASSFGPATGVPAKNIQYF.

This chain links TRBV9 with TRBJ2-1; D is possibly TRBD1 (6 bases). The germline V and J ends were trimmed by 0 bases and 6 bases, with 10 bases remaining between them. CDR3 length: 14 residues. Germline CDR1 SGDLS, CDR2 YYNGEE. CDR3 nucleotides: TGTGCCAGCAGCGTAGCCAGGGGCGGCAATGAGCAGTTCTTC. It specifies CASSVARGGNEQFF.

This rearrangement joins TRBV6-5 to TRBJ2-5; 12 bases are shared with TRBD1. The CDR3 is 15 residues long. V dropped 6 bases and J dropped 5; count of bases not matched to a gene: 7. Germline V lookup: CDR1 MNHEY, CDR2 SVGAGI. CDR3 residues: CASRLRDRGRETQYF. The CDR3 DNA reads TGTGCCAGCAGACTCCGGGACAGGGGGCGTGAGACCCAGTACTTC.

The genes are TRBV25-1 and TRBJ1-5; D not certain. Germline CDR1 MGHDK, CDR2 SYGVNS. With 3 bases removed from V and 0 bases from J, the gap between germline ends came to 12 bases. This CDR3 comprises 16 residues. In DNA, the CDR3 is TGTGCCAGCAGTGAGTACCTCGGGGTTAGCAATCAGCCCCAGCATTTT. Its translation: CASSEYLGVSNQPQHF.

The J gene is TRBJ2-1, the V gene TRBV5-1; weak D call: TRBD1 (6 bases). V lost 4 bases to trimming and J lost 9 bases, with 17 bases between them. CDR1 is SGHRS, CDR2 YFSETQ, per germline. The CDR3 loop spans 14 amino acids. DNA of the CDR3: TGCGCCAGCAGCATAGATACAGGGTCGGGTGAGCAGTTCTTC. As protein: CASSIDTGSGEQFF.

The CDR3 DNA follows: TGCGCCAGCAGTCGGGGGACTAGTGAAGAGACCCAGTACTTC. It specifies CASSRGTSEETQYF. The chain carries TRBV23-1 and TRBJ2-5; 8 nucleotides match TRBD2. TRBV23-1 is placed among ORFs of uncertain function. The CDR3 sequence is 14 residues long. The ends lost 4 bases at V and 3 bases at J; junction bases unmatched: 4.

V is TRBV15 and J is TRBJ2-4; D not certain. The ends were cut back, 1 base at V and 0 bases at J, with 16 bases in the middle. Germline V gene data show CDR1 as LNHNV and CDR2 as YYDKDF (reference sequence). CDR3 length equals 18 residues. The CDR3 sequence: CATSRGADGILAKNIQYF. The CDR3 DNA follows: TGTGCCACCAGCAGAGGAGCCGACGGAATCCTAGCCAAAAACATTCAGTACTTC. Supplemented by reference TRBV15 and TRBJ2-4, the full variable domain reads DAMVIQNPRYQVTQFGKPVTLSCSQTLNHNVMYWYQQKSSQAPKLLFHYYDKDFNNEADTPDNFQSRRPNTSFCFLDIRSPGLGDTAMYLCATSRGADGILAKNIQYFGAGTRLSVL.

V and J are TRBV5-1 and TRBJ2-7; either TRBD1 or TRBD2 may supply D (6 bases each). V lost 7 bases to trimming and J lost 3 bases, with 20 bases between them. CDR1 is SGHRS and CDR2 is YFSETQ in the germline V gene. The length of the CDR3 is 15 residues. Here the CDR3 reads CASPPRPGADYEQYF. For the CDR3, the DNA is TGCGCCAGCCCCCCCCGACCGGGGGCGGACTACGAGCAGTACTTC.

This clone was seen more than once but under ten times. The gene calls are TRBV27 and TRBJ2-2; D not resolved. There are 13 residues in the CDR3. Trimming left V 11 bases short and J 0 bases short, with 10 bases between. Per the germline V gene, CDR1 is MNHEY and CDR2 is SMNVEV (reference sequence). The CDR3 loop reads CAGPTPNTGELFF. The CDR3 coding sequence is TGTGCCGGACCCACTCCGAACACCGGGGAGCTGTTTTTT.

Of note for this clone: The same CDR3 arises from other DNA sequences in this sample as well. The chain couples TRBV7-9 to TRBJ1-2; D may be TRBD1 (5 bases). CDR1 is SEHNR and CDR2 is FQNEAQ in the germline V gene (reference sequence). The CDR3 is made up of 12 amino acids. V lost 2 bases and J lost 4, with 5 bases in between. The CDR3, as DNA: TGTGCCAGCAGCTTAACAGGCTATGGCTACACCTTC. Translated, it gives CASSLTGYGYTF.

The chain uses TRBV7-8 and TRBJ1-1; D not resolved. The CDR3 has 13 residues. CDR1 and CDR2 (germline): SGHVS, FQNEAQ. Trimming shortened V by 5 bases and J by 5 bases, and 12 bases separated the two germline ends. The CDR3 bases are TGTGCCAGCAGCCCCGATGGGAGGACTGAAGCTTTCTTT. Protein product: CASSPDGRTEAFF. Full variable domain (remainder filled in from reference TRBV7-8 and TRBJ1-1): GAGVSQSPRYKVAKRGQDVALRCDPISGHVSLFWYQQALGQGPEFLTYFQNEAQLDKSGLPSDRFFAERPEGSVSTLKIQRTQQEDSAVYLCASSPDGRTEAFFGQGTRLTVV.

This chain links TRBV5-1 with TRBJ2-3; the D is unclear. The CDR3 runs to 14 residues. Germline V lookup: CDR1 SGHRS, CDR2 YFSETQ. V dropped 4 bases and J dropped 3 bases, with 12 bases sitting between them. The CDR3 sequence is CASSLFLETDTQYF. The DNA of the CDR3 is TGCGCCAGCAGCCTATTCCTCGAGACAGATACGCAGTATTTT.